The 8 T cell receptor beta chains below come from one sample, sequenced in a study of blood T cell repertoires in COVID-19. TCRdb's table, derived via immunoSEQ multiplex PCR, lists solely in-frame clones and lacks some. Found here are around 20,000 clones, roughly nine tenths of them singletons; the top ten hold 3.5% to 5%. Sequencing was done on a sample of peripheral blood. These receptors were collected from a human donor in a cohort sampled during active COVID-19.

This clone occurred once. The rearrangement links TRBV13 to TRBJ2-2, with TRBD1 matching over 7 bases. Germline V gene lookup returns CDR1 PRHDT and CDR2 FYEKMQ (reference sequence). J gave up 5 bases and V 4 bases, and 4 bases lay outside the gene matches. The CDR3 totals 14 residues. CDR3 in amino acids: CASSYKQGTGELFF. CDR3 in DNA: TGTGCCAGCAGCTACAAACAGGGGACCGGGGAGCTGTTTTTT.

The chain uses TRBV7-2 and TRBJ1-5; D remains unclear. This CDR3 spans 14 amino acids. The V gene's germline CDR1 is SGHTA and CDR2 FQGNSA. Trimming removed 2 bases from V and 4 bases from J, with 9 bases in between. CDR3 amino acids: CASSLHGANQPQHF. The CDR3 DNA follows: TGTGCCAGCAGCTTACATGGAGCGAATCAGCCCCAGCATTTT.

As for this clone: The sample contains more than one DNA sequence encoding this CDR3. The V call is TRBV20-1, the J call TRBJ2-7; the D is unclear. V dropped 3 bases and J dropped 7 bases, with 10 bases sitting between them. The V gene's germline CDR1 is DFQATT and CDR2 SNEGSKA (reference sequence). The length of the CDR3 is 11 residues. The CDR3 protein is CSASSGHEQYV. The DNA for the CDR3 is TGCAGTGCTAGTTCTGGGCATGAGCAGTACGTC.

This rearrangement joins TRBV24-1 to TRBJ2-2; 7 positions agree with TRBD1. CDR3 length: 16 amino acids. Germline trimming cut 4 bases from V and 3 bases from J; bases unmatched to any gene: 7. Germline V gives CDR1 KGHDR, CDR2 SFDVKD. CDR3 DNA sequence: TGTGCCACCAGTGACCCGGACAGGATGTACACCGGGGAGCTGTTTTTT. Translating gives CATSDPDRMYTGELFF.

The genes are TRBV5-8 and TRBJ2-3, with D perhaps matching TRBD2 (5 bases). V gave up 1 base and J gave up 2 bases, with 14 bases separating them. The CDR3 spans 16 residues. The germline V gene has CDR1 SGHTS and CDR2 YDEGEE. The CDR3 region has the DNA TGTGCCAGCAGCTTGTTTTACAGCGGACCCACAGATACGCAGTATTTT. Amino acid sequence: CASSLFYSGPTDTQYF. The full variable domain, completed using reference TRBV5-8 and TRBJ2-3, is EAGVTQSPTHLIKTRGQQATLRCSPISGHTSVYWYQQALGLGLQFLLWYDEGEERNRGNFPPRFSGRQFPNYSSELNVNALELEDSALYLCASSLFYSGPTDTQYFGPGTRLTVL.

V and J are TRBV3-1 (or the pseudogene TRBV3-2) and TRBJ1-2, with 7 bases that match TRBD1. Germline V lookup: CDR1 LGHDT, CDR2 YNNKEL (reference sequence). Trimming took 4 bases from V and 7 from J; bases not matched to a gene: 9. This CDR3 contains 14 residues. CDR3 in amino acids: CASSPRQGSGGYTF. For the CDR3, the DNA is TGTGCCAGCAGCCCTCGACAGGGATCGGGTGGCTACACCTTC.

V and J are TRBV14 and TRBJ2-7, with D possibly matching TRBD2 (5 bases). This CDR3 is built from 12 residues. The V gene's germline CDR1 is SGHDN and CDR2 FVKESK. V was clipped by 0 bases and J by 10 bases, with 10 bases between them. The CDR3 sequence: CASSQEGLRQYV. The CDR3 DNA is TGTGCCAGCAGCCAAGAAGGACTTAGACAGTACGTC.

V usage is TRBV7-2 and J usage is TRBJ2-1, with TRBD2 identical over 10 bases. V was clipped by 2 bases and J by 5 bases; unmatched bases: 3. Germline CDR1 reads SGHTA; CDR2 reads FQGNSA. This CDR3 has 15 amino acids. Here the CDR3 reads CASSLRTSGHNEQFF. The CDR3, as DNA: TGTGCCAGCAGCTTACGGACTAGCGGCCACAATGAGCAGTTCTTC.